This TCR beta chain was observed in a study of shared clonotypes between healthy human individuals. This clone was seen just once. Its antigen is not identified. At the deep level, the assay was run. Clones were sequenced by immunoSEQ multiplex PCR, and TCRdb holds only the in-frame ones, with some missing. The table has some 580,000 clones, more than 95% seen once. Trimming took 3 bases from V and 8 from J; bases not matched to a gene: 3. CDR1 is SEHNR and CDR2 is FQNEAQ in the germline V gene (reference sequence). This CDR3 comprises 14 residues. Donation came from healthy HIV-negative adults that had no recent acute infections or vaccinations. A CD45RA+ naive subset and a CD45RA-negative memory subset were split from CD4+ cells. Study conclusions and caveats: Clonotypes that were shared across a handful of donors made up around 5.5% of naive CD4 clonotypes.

Material: naive CD4+ T cells sorted from blood. The subset here: CD45RA+ positively selected. The clonotype was recovered from a woman aged 25-40 years in good health. J is TRBJ2-1 and V is TRBV7-9; 11 bases map to TRBD2. Here the CDR3 reads CASSFSGRGDEQFF. The DNA for the CDR3 is TGTGCCAGCAGCTTTAGCGGGAGGGGCGATGAGCAGTTCTTC.